The rows below give T cell receptor beta chains drawn from one sample of a study of cytomegalovirus exposure and HLA in healthy donors. Some clones are missing from TCRdb's copy, which holds only in-frame ones; the method was immunoSEQ multiplex PCR. The sample has 150,000 to 250,000 clones, roughly 79% seen once. Sequenced: PBMCs. Source of these receptors: a man aged 30-40 years in good health and CMV-seronegative. Each CDR3 is given with its conserved first and last residue. Fields, in order: clone size, V gene, CDR3 length, J gene, D gene, CDR3 DNA, CDR3 protein. D genes are given only for firm matches. Size tells how often a clone was seen (once, few, many) or the class of an expanded clone, and some rows leave it out.

size: -; V: TRBV28; length: 18; J: TRBJ2-2; D: TRBD2; DNA: TGTGCCAGCAGTTCCGGGACTAGCGGGAGGTCATTGGCCGGGGAGCTGTTTTTT; CDR3: CASSSGTSGRSLAGELFF
size: -; V: TRBV6-1; length: 16; J: TRBJ2-5; D: TRBD2; DNA: TGTGCCAGCAGTAAAGGACAGACGGGGGGGAAAGAGACCCAGTACTTC; CDR3: CASSKGQTGGKETQYF
size: -; V: TRBV11-2; length: 15; J: TRBJ2-7; D: -; DNA: TGTGCCAGCAGCCCGCGGGGGGACAGCACCTACGAGCAGTACTTC; CDR3: CASSPRGDSTYEQYF
size: once; V: TRBV10-3; length: 13; J: TRBJ1-5; D: TRBD1; DNA: TGTGCCATCAGGGACAGGGAAAATCAGCCCCAGCATTTT; CDR3: CAIRDRENQPQHF
size: -; V: TRBV27; length: 15; J: TRBJ2-7; D: TRBD1; DNA: TGTGCCAGTCGTGAGTCCGGGACAGCCTCCTACGAGCAGTACTTC; CDR3: CASRESGTASYEQYF
size: -; V: TRBV6-6; length: 14; J: TRBJ1-1; D: TRBD1; DNA: TGTGCCAGCACCACGGACAGGGGTGCGACTGAAGCTTTCTTT; CDR3: CASTTDRGATEAFF
size: few; V: TRBV7-9; length: 12; J: TRBJ2-1; D: TRBD1; DNA: TGTGCCAGCAGCAGGGACAGCTATGAGCAGTTCTTC; CDR3: CASSRDSYEQFF
size: -; V: TRBV2; length: 15; J: TRBJ2-1; D: TRBD2; DNA: TGTGCCAGCAGGCTTCTAGCGGGAGTCGACAATGAGCAGTTCTTC; CDR3: CASRLLAGVDNEQFF
size: -; V: TRBV29-1; length: 14; J: TRBJ2-1; D: -; DNA: TGCAGCGTTGAATCGCCTACAGCCTACAATGAGCAGTTCTTC; CDR3: CSVESPTAYNEQFF
size: few; V: TRBV27; length: 20; J: TRBJ2-5; D: TRBD2; DNA: TGTGCCAGCAGTTTAGTCGGACTAGCGGGAGGGATAAGCGTTGGGGAGACCCAGTACTTC; CDR3: CASSLVGLAGGISVGETQYF
size: -; V: TRBV28; length: 13; J: TRBJ1-2; D: -; DNA: TGTGCCAGCAGAAGACGGGGGGCAGGCGGCTACACCTTC; CDR3: CASRRRGAGGYTF
size: -; V: TRBV7-9; length: 19; J: TRBJ2-2; D: TRBD2; DNA: TGTGCCAGCAGCTTAGCTCCTAGCGGGAGTTACATCGACACCGGGGAGCTGTTTTTT; CDR3: CASSLAPSGSYIDTGELFF
size: -; V: TRBV28; length: 12; J: TRBJ2-7; D: TRBD1; DNA: TGTGCCAGCAGATTCGGGACAGGCGAGCAGTACTTC; CDR3: CASRFGTGEQYF
size: -; V: TRBV9; length: 15; J: TRBJ1-2; D: TRBD1; DNA: TGTGCCAGCAGCCCAAGAGCCAGGGGGCTTAATGGCTACACCTTC; CDR3: CASSPRARGLNGYTF
size: -; V: TRBV7-9; length: 13; J: TRBJ1-1; D: -; DNA: TGTGCCAGCAGCTTAGGGGGACACCCTGAAGCTTTCTTT; CDR3: CASSLGGHPEAFF
size: -; V: TRBV5-4; length: 15; J: TRBJ2-6; D: -; DNA: TGTGCCAGCAGCTTGGCAATTCATGGGGCCAACGTCCTGACTTTC; CDR3: CASSLAIHGANVLTF
size: -; V: TRBV2; length: 13; J: TRBJ2-1; D: -; DNA: TGTGCCAGCAGCGGGAAAACCTACAATGAGCAGTTCTTC; CDR3: CASSGKTYNEQFF
size: once; V: TRBV10-1; length: 15; J: TRBJ2-3; D: TRBD2; DNA: TGCGCCAGCAGCGGACTAGCGGAGGGTCTAGATACGCAGTATTTT; CDR3: CASSGLAEGLDTQYF
size: -; V: TRBV18; length: 15; J: TRBJ1-3; D: -; DNA: TGTGCCAGCTCACCAGACAGGAGGTCTGGAAACACCATATATTTT; CDR3: CASSPDRRSGNTIYF
size: -; V: TRBV10-3; length: 13; J: TRBJ1-2; D: -; DNA: TGTGCCATCAGTGGGGGACGGGAGGCCGGCTACACCTTC; CDR3: CAISGGREAGYTF
size: -; V: TRBV27; length: 12; J: TRBJ2-7; D: -; DNA: TGTGCCACCCGTGAGGAGCCATACGAGCAGTACTTC; CDR3: CATREEPYEQYF
size: -; V: TRBV19; length: 14; J: TRBJ1-4; D: -; DNA: TGTGCCAGTAGTATTGGGGGGATATACGAAAAACTGTTTTTT; CDR3: CASSIGGIYEKLFF
size: -; V: TRBV30; length: 14; J: TRBJ1-2; D: TRBD1; DNA: TGTGCCTGGAGTCAATACAGGGGGCTTGATGGCTACACCTTC; CDR3: CAWSQYRGLDGYTF
size: -; V: TRBV10-1; length: 16; J: TRBJ1-1; D: TRBD1; DNA: TGCGCCAGCAGTCGTGGACAGGGGGTGTCGAACACTGAAGCTTTCTTT; CDR3: CASSRGQGVSNTEAFF